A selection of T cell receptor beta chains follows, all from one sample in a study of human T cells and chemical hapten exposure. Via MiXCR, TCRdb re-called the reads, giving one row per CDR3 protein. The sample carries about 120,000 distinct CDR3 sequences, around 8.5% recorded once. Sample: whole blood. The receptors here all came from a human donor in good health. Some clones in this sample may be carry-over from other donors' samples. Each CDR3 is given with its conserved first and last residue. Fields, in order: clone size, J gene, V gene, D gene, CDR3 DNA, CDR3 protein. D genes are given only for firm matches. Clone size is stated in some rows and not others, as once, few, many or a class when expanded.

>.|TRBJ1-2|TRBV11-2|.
TGTGCCAGCAGCTCACCGAGGTCAGGGGTTAACTATGGCTACACCTTC
CASSSPRSGVNYGYTF
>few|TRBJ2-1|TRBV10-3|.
TGTGCCATCAGTGATTCCTTGACGGGTAATGAGCAGTTCTTC
CAISDSLTGNEQFF
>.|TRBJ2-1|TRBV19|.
TGTGCCAGTAGTATTTTGGGGGACCCCTACAATGAGCAGTTCTTC
CASSILGDPYNEQFF
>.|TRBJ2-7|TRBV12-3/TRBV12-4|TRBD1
TGTGCCAGTCAAAGGGGGGACAGGGGTTTCTACGAGCAGTACTTC
CASQRGDRGFYEQYF
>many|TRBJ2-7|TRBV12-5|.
TGTGCTAGTGGTTTGGTACCCCACGAGCAGTACTTC
CASGLVPHEQYF
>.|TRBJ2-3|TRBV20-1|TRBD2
TGCAGTGCTAGAGCTAGCGGGGGACCCACAGATACGCAGTATTTT
CSARASGGPTDTQYF
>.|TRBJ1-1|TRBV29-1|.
TGCAGCGCCACCAAAGACGACACTGAAGCTTTCTTT
CSATKDDTEAFF
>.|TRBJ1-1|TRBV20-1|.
TGCAGTGCTAGAGAGAGAGTTGGGCTACAGTTGAACACTGAAGCTTTCTTT
CSARERVGLQLNTEAFF
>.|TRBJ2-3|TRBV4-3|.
TGCGCCAGCAGCCAAGAGGGGATTACTAGCACAGATACGCAGTATTTT
CASSQEGITSTDTQYF
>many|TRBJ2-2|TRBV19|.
TGTGCCAGTAGTATTTCAGACGGGGAGCTGTTTTTT
CASSISDGELFF
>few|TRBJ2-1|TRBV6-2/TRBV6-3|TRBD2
TGTGCCAGCAGTCAAACTAGCGGGGTGAATGAGCAGTTCTTC
CASSQTSGVNEQFF
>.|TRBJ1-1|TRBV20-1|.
TGCAGTGCTCTGGGCGCCACTGAAGCTTTCTTT
CSALGATEAFF
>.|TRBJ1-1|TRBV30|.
TGTGCCTGGAGCCCGACAGGTTCGGTAGGAGCTTTCTTT
CAWSPTGSVGAFF
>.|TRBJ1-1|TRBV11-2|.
TGTGCCAGCAGCCCCCGGGGGTTGGGCACTGAAGCTTTCTTT
CASSPRGLGTEAFF
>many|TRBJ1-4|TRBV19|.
TGTGCCAGTGGAGCTAGGACGGCGGGTGAAAAACTGTTTTTT
CASGARTAGEKLFF
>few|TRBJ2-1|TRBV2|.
TGTGCCAGCAGGTACAATGAGCAGTTCTTC
CASRYNEQFF
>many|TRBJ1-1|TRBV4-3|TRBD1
TGCGCCAGCAGCCGATCGGGACAGGGAAACACTGAAGCTTTCTTT
CASSRSGQGNTEAFF
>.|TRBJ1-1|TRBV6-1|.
TGTGCCAGCAGTTACGTCACTGAAGCTTTCTTT
CASSYVTEAFF
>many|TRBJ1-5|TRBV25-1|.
TGTGCCAGCAGTGTGCGAGGGCGGAGCAATCAGCCCCAGCATTTT
CASSVRGRSNQPQHF
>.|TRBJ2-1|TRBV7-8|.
TGTGCCAGCAGCTTAGTCGTCGGCTCCTACAATGAGCAGTTCTTC
CASSLVVGSYNEQFF
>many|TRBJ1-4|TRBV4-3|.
TGCGCCAGCAGCCGAGTGAGCGAGCCCGATGAAAAACTGTTTTTT
CASSRVSEPDEKLFF
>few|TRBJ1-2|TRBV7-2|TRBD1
TGTGCCAGCACACCAACAGGGGACTATGGCTACACCTTC
CASTPTGDYGYTF
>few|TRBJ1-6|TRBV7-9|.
TGTGCCAGCAGCTTAGCGCTCGACTCCCCCCTCCACTTT
CASSLALDSPLHF
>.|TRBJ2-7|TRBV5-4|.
TGTGCCAGCAGCAAATCATTCGGACGAGGCGAGCAGTACTTC
CASSKSFGRGEQYF
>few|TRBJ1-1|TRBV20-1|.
TGCAGTGCTAGAGGCGGGGGGGCAGGTCCCATGAACACTGAAGCTTTCTTT
CSARGGGAGPMNTEAFF
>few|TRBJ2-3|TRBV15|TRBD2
TGTGCCACCAGCATAGGGACTAGCGGGGGGAAGGATACGCAGTATTTT
CATSIGTSGGKDTQYF